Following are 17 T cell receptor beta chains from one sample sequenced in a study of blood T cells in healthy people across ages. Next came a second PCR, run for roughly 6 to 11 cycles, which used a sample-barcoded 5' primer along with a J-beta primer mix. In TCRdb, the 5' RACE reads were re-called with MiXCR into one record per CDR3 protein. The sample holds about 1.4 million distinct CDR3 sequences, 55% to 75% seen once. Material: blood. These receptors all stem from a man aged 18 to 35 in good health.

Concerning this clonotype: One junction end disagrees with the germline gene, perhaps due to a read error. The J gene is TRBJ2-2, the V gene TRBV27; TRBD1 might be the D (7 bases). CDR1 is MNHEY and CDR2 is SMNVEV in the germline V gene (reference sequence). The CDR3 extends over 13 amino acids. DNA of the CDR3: TGTGCCAGCGTGGGACAGAACACCGGGGGGCTGTTTTTT. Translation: CASVGQNTGGLFF.

CDR3 bases: TGTGCCAGCAGTTACGGCAGTGGCACGGGAGGCTACACCTTC. Translating gives CASSYGSGTGGYTF. The chain carries TRBV12-3 or TRBV12-4 and TRBJ1-2, with D hard to call. This CDR3 is built from 14 residues. Trimming took off 4 bases at V and 8 bases at J, with 17 bases between the two ends.

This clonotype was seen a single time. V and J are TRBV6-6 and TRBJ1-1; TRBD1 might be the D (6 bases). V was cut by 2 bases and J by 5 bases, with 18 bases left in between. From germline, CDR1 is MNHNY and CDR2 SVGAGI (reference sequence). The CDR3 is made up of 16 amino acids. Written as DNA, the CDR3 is TGTGCCAGCAGTTACCCAGGGGACGCCTCCGGGACTGAAGCTTTCTTT. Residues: CASSYPGDASGTEAFF.

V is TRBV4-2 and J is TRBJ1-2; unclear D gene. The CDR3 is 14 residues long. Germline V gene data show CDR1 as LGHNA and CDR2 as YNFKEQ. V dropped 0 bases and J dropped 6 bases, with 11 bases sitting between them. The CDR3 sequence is CASSQDLRVDGYTF. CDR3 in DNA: TGTGCCAGCAGCCAAGATCTGAGAGTTGATGGCTACACCTTC.

This CDR3 is CASRAGLNQETQYF. CDR3 sequence (DNA): TGTGCCAGCAGGGCGGGACTGAATCAAGAGACCCAGTACTTC. This chain joins TRBV28 and TRBJ2-5; perhaps TRBD2 as D (6 bases). Trimming removed 6 bases at V and 2 bases at J, with 13 bases between. The CDR3 spans 14 residues. The germline V gene has CDR1 MDHEN and CDR2 SYDVKM.

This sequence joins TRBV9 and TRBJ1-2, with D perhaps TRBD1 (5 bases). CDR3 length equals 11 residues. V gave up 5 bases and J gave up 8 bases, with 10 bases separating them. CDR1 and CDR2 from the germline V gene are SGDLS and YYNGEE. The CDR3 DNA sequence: TGTGCCAGCAGGAACCCAGGGGGCTACACCTTC. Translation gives CASRNPGGYTF.

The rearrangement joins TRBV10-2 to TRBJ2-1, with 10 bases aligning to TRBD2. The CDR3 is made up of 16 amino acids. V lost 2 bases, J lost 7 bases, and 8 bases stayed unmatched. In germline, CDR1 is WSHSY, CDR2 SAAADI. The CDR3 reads CASSEAAGGPRNEQFF. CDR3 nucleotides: TGCGCCAGCAGTGAGGCAGCGGGAGGGCCTAGGAATGAGCAGTTCTTC.

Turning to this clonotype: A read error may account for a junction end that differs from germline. In DNA, the CDR3 is TGTGCTAGCAGTTTAGTACAACACAAAAACATTCAGTACTTC. This sequence encodes CASSLVQHKNIQYF. This chain joins TRBV28 and TRBJ2-4; D is unresolved. Germline V gene sequence: CDR1 MDHEN, CDR2 SYDVKM. The CDR3 is 14 amino acids.

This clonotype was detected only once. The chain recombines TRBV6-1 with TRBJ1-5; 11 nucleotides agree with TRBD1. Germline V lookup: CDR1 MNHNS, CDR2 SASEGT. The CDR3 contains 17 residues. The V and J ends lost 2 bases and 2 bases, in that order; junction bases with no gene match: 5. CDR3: CASSEILGQGGNQPQHF. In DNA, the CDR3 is TGTGCCAGCAGTGAAATATTGGGACAGGGGGGCAATCAGCCCCAGCATTTT.

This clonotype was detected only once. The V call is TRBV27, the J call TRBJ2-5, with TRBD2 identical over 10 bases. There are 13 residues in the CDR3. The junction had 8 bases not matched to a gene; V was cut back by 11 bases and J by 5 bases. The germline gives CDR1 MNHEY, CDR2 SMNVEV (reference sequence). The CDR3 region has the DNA TGTGCCGGGGAAGCGGGGGGGCAGGAGACCCAGTACTTC. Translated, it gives CAGEAGGQETQYF.

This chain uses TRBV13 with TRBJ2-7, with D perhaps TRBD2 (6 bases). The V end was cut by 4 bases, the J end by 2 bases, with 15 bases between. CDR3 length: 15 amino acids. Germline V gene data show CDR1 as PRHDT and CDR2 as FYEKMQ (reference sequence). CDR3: CASSSSQRATYEQYF. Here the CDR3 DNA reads TGTGCCAGCAGCTCCTCACAGCGGGCAACCTACGAGCAGTACTTC.

CDR3 loop: CSAITPTYNEQFF. CDR3 coding DNA: TGCAGTGCTATAACACCTACCTACAATGAGCAGTTCTTC. This chain uses TRBV20-1 with TRBJ2-1, with D unresolved. Per germline, CDR1 DFQATT and CDR2 SNEGSKA (reference sequence). The V and J ends lost 4 bases and 2 bases respectively, with 9 bases between them. CDR3 length: 13 residues.

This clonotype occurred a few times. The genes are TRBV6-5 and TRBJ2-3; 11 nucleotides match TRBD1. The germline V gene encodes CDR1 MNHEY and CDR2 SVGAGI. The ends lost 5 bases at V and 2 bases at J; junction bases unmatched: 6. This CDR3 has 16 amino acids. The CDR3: CASSQRTGGVTDTQYF. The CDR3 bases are TGTGCCAGCAGTCAGCGGACAGGGGGCGTCACAGATACGCAGTATTTT.

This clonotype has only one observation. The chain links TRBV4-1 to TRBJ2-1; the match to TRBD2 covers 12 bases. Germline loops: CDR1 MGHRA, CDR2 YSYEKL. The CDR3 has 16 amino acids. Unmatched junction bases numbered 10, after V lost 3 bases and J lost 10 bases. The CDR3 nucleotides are TGCGCCAGCAGCCACGGACTAGCGGGACCCTTGGGAGAGCAGTTCTTC. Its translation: CASSHGLAGPLGEQFF.

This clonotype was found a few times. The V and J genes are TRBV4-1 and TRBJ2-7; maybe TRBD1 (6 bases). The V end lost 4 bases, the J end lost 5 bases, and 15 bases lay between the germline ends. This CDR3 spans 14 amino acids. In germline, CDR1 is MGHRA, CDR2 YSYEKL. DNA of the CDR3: TGCGCCAGCAGCCCAGGGGCACTTATAAACGAGCAGTACTTC. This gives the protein CASSPGALINEQYF.

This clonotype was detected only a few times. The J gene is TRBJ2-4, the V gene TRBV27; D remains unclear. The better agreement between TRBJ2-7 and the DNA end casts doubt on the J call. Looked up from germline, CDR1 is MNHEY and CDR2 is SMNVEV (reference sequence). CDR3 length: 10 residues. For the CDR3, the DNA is TGTGCCAGCAGTGGGATCGAGCAGTACTTC. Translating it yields CASSGIEQYF.

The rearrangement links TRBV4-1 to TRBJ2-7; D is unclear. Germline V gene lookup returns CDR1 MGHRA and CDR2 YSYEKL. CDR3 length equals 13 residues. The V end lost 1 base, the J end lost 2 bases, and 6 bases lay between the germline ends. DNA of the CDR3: TGCGCCAGCAGCCAAGTAGTAGCCTACGAGCAGTACTTC. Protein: CASSQVVAYEQYF.